This T cell receptor (beta chain) was retrieved from a study of blood T cell repertoires in COVID-19. Study at large: PBMCs, B-cell-depleted T cells, or T cells were the source of the cDNA or gDNA that made up the material.

Original analysis: Amplification of reference gene primers was used by the study to estimate nucleated cell counts. Clones were read by immunoSEQ multiplex PCR, and TCRdb kept only the in-frame ones, dropping some. V, J and clone size derive from that table, while D and trimming were established from the DNA sequence. The sample lists over 200,000 clones; about 90% were seen once. The CDR3 contains 14 residues. CDR1 is SGHRS and CDR2 is YFSETQ in the germline V gene. Deletions cut 0 bases from V and 5 bases from J, with 11 bases between. The chain uses TRBV5-1 and TRBJ1-1; D is perhaps TRBD1 (5 bases). Sequenced sample: peripheral blood. This TCR derives from a man aged 40-49 years with active or convalescent COVID-19. The CDR3 region has the DNA TGCGCCAGCAGCTTGGGGCAGGGTGAGACTGAAGCTTTCTTT. This sequence encodes CASSLGQGETEAFF. Together with reference TRBV5-1 and TRBJ1-1, the CDR3 gives the full variable domain: KAGVTQTPRYLIKTRGQQVTLSCSPISGHRSVSWYQQTPGQGLQFLFEYFSETQRNKGNFPGRFSGRQFSNSRSEMNVSTLELGDSALYLCASSLGQGETEAFFGQGTRLTVV.